The source of this T cell receptor beta chain is a study of T cells in Graves' hyperthyroidism and ophthalmopathy. Study-wide results and limits: Most expanded thyroid clonotypes above 0.001 also appeared in blood.

The CDR3 totals 14 residues. Germline CDR1 DFQATT, CDR2 SNEGSKA (reference sequence). V lost 6 bases, J lost 5 bases, and 8 bases stayed unmatched. TCR beta CDR3 regions were amplified from RNA. The TCR CDR3 first-round RT-PCR relied on the HTBI primer set. Each CDR3 protein is one row after TCRdb ran MiXCR on the multiplex PCR reads. The sample has 500,000 to 600,000 distinct CDR3 sequences, 46% seen once. A few counts support this clonotype. Its antigen is undetermined. The chain carries TRBV20-1 and TRBJ1-5; 9 bases map to TRBD1. The sequence came from an adult woman with Graves' disease, either hyperthyroidism or ophthalmopathy (not recorded which). Source material: peripheral blood or thyroid tissue (not recorded which). CDR3 residues: CSASGTGRDQPQHF. For the CDR3, the DNA is TGCAGTGCATCTGGGACAGGGCGGGATCAGCCCCAGCATTTT.